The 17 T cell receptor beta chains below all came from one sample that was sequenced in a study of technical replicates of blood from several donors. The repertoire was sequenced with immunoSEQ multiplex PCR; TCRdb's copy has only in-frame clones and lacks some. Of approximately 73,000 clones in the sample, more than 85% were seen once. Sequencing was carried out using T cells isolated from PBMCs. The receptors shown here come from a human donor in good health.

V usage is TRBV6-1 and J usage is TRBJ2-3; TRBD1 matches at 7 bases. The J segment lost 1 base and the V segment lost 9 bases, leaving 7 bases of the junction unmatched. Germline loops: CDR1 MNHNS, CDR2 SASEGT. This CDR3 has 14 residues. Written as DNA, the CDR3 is TGTGCCAGTACGCCGGACAGGCGCACAGATACGCAGTATTTT. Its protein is CASTPDRRTDTQYF.

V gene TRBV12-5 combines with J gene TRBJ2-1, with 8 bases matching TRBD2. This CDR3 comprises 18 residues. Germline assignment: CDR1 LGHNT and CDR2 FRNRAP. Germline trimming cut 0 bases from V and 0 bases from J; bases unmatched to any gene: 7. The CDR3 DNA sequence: TGTGCTAGTGGTTTGGTACTCAAGCGGGAGAGCTCCTACAATGAGCAGTTCTTC. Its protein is CASGLVLKRESSYNEQFF.

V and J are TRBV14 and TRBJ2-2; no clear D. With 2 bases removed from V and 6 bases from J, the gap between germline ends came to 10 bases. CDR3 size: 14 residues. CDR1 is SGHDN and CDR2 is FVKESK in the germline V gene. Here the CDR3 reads CASSQYISPGELFF. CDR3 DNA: TGTGCCAGCAGCCAATATATTAGCCCCGGGGAGCTGTTTTTT.

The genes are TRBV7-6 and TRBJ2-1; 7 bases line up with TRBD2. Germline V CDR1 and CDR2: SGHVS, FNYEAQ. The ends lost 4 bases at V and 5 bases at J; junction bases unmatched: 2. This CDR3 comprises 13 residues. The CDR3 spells CASSWGGDNEQFF. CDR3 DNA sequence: TGTGCCAGCAGCTGGGGAGGGGACAATGAGCAGTTCTTC.

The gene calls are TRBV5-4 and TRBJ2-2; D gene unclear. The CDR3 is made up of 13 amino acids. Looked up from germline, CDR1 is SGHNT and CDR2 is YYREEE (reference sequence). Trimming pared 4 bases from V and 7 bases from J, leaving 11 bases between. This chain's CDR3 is CASSLSLSGELFF. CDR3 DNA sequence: TGTGCCAGCAGCCTGAGTCTGAGCGGGGAGCTGTTTTTT.

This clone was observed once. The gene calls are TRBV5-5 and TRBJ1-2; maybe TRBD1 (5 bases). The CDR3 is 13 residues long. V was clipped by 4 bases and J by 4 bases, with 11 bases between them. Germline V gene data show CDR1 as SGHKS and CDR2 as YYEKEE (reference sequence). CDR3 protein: CASSVGTVYGYTF. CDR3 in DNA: TGTGCCAGCAGCGTCGGGACTGTCTATGGCTACACCTTC.

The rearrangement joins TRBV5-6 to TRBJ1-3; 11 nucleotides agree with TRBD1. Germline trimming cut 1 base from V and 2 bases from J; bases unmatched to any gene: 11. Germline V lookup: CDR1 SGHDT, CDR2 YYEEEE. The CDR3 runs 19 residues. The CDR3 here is CASSLSLSEDRGPGNTIYF. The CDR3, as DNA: TGTGCCAGCAGCTTGAGCCTTAGTGAGGACAGGGGGCCTGGAAACACCATATATTTT.

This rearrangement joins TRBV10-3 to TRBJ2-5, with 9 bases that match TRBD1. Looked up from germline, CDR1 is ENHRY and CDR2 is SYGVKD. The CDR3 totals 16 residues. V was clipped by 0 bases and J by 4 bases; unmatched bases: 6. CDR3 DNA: TGTGCCATCAGTGAGTCGGGGGGACAGGGTGGAGAGACCCAGTACTTC. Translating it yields CAISESGGQGGETQYF.

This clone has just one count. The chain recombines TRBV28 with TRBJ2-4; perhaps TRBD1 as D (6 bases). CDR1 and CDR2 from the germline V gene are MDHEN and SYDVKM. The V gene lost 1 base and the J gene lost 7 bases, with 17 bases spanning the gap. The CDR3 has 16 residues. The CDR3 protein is CASSLYGGQRGNIQYF. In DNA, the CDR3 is TGTGCCAGCAGTTTATATGGGGGCCAGCGAGGGAACATTCAGTACTTC.

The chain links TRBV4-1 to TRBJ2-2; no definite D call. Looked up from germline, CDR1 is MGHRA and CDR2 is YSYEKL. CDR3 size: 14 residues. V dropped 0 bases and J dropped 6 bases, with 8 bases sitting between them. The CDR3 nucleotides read TGCGCCAGCAGCCAAGATGGGCAGTCCGGGGAGCTGTTTTTT. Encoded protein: CASSQDGQSGELFF.

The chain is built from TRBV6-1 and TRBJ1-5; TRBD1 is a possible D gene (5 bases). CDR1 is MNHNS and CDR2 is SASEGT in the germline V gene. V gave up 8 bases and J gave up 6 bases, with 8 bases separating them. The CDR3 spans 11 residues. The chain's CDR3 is CASGQGQPQHF. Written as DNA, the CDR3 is TGTGCCAGCGGGCAGGGTCAGCCCCAGCATTTT.

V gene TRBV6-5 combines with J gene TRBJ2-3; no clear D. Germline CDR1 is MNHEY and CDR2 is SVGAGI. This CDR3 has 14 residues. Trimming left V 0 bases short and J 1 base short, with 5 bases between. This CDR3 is CASSYSRGTDTQYF. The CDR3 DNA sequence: TGTGCCAGCAGTTACTCGAGAGGCACAGATACGCAGTATTTT.

The CDR3: CASSEMNWTAPISYEQYF. CDR3 nucleotides: TGCGCCAGCAGTGAGATGAATTGGACAGCACCGATCTCCTACGAGCAGTACTTC. The chain joins TRBV10-1 to TRBJ2-7, with TRBD1 as a possible D gene (6 bases). V was shortened by 2 bases and J by 0 bases, with 20 bases between the two germline ends. CDR3 length: 18 amino acids. The germline gives CDR1 WNHNN, CDR2 SYGVQD (reference sequence).

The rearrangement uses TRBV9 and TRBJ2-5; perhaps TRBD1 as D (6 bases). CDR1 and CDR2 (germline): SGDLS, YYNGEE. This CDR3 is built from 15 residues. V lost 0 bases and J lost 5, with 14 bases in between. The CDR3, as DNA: TGTGCCAGCAGCGTAGGTGGGGGCTCTTCGGAGACCCAGTACTTC. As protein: CASSVGGGSSETQYF.

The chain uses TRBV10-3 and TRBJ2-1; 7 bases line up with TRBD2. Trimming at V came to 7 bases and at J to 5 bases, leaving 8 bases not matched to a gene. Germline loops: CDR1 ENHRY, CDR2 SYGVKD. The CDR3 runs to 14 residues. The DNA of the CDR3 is TGTGCCATCACGCCGGGACTATCAAACAATGAGCAGTTCTTC. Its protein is CAITPGLSNNEQFF.

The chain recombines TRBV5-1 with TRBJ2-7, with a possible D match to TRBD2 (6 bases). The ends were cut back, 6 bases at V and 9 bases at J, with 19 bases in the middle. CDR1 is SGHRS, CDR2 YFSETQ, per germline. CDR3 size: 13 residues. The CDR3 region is CASNAGTAAGQYF. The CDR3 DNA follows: TGCGCCAGCAACGCGGGGACGGCGGCTGGGCAGTACTTC.

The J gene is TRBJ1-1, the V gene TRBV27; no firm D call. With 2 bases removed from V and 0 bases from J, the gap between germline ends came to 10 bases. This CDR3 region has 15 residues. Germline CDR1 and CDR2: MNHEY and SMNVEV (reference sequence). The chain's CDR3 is CASSLVPGMNTEAFF. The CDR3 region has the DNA TGTGCCAGCAGTTTAGTGCCGGGGATGAACACTGAAGCTTTCTTT.